The source of this TCR beta chain is a study of cytomegalovirus exposure and HLA in healthy donors. Study-level results: The availability of immune exposure information extended only to CMV serostatus.

For this clone: Its cognate antigen is unknown.

The CDR3 loop spans 16 amino acids. V was clipped by 4 bases and J by 2 bases; unmatched bases: 8. Looked up from germline, CDR1 is LGHNA and CDR2 is YNFKEQ. Amplification used 60 Vbeta primers and 13 Jbeta primers. Libraries were prepared by immunoSEQ multiplex PCR; TCRdb keeps only in-frame clonotypes and omits some of them. This sample has under 200,000 clones; around 77% occur once, and the top ten carry 2% to 2.5%. This clonotype was obtained from a man between 60 and 75 years old in good health and CMV-seronegative. Sequenced input: PBMCs. This sequence joins TRBV4-2 and TRBJ2-1, with TRBD2 matching 7 bases. CDR3 in amino acids: CASSPTSAEPYNEQFF. The CDR3 nucleotides are TGTGCCAGCAGCCCTACTAGCGCCGAACCCTACAATGAGCAGTTCTTC.